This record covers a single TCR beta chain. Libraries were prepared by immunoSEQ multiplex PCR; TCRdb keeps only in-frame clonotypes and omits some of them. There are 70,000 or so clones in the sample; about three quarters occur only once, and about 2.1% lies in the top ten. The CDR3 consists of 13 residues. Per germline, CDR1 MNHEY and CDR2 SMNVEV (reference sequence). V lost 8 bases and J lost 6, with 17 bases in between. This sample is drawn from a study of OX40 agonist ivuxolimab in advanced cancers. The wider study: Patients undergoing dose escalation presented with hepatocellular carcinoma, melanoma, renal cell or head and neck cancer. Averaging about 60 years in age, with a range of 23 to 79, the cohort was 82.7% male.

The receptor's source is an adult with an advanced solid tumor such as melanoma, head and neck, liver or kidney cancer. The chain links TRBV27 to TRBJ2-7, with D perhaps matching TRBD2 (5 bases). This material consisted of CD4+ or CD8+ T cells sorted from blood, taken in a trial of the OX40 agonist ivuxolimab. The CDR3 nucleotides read TGTGCCAGCGGGCGGCTAGCCGGGCCCGAGCAGTACTTC. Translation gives CASGRLAGPEQYF.